This TCR beta chain was observed in a study of T-cell memory formation after mild COVID-19. MiXCR, run by TCRdb on the 5' RACE reads, gives a single entry per CDR3 protein. The sample shows hundreds of thousands of distinct CDR3 sequences, less than 25% of them seen only once. CDR1 is SGDLS and CDR2 is YYNGEE in the germline V gene. The CDR3 is made up of 15 amino acids. Trimming removed 0 bases at V and 3 bases at J, with 10 bases between. This TCR came from an adult woman who had mild COVID-19 (a few samples of this study predate the infection). Cell type and time point are not known. Material: PBMCs or a T cell subset sorted from them (not recorded which). The chain combines TRBV9 with TRBJ2-1; no clear D. CDR3 region: CASSVGSRNYNEQFF. DNA of the CDR3: TGTGCCAGCAGCGTAGGGTCAAGAAACTACAATGAGCAGTTCTTC.